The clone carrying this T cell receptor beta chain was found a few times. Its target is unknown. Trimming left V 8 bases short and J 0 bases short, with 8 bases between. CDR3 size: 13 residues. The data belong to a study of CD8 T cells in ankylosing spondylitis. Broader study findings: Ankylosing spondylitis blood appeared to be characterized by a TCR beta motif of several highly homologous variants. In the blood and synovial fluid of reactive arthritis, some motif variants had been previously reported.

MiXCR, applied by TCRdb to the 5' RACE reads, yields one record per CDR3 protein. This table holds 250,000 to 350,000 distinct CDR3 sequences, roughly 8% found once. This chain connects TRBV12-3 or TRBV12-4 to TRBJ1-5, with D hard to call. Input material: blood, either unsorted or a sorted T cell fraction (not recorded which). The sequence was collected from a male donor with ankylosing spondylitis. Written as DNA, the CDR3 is TGTGCCAGCGTATGGAGTAGCAATCAGCCCCAGCATTTT. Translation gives CASVWSSNQPQHF.